These 31 T cell receptor beta chains share one sample of origin, sequenced in a study of cytomegalovirus exposure and HLA in healthy donors. The primer mix had 60 Vbeta and 13 Jbeta primers. The data were produced by immunoSEQ multiplex PCR, yet TCRdb's version contains in-frame clones alone and is incomplete. The data show 95,000 to 150,000 clones, roughly 70% seen once. The sequencing input was PBMCs. The origin of the receptors is a middle-aged woman in good health and CMV-seropositive.

This clone showed up just once. V gene TRBV10-1 combines with J gene TRBJ1-1; 10 nucleotides line up with TRBD1. Germline-derived CDR1 and CDR2 are WNHNN and SYGVQD (reference sequence). This CDR3 has 15 residues. With V trimmed by 3 bases and J by 5 bases, 6 bases remained unmatched. As DNA, the CDR3 is TGCGCCAGCAGTGAAAAAGGGACAGGGGAGACTGAAGCTTTCTTT. This sequence encodes CASSEKGTGETEAFF.

The chain has TRBV7-2 and TRBJ2-7; D may be TRBD1 (7 bases). The V end lost 6 bases, the J end lost 2 bases, and 11 bases lay between the germline ends. Germline V lookup: CDR1 SGHTA, CDR2 FQGNSA. CDR3 length equals 13 residues. CDR3 DNA sequence: TGTGCCAGCAGTGGAGGGACAGCCTACGAGCAGTACTTC. It translates to CASSGGTAYEQYF.

V and J are TRBV7-8 and TRBJ1-6; D may be TRBD1 (6 bases). This CDR3 is built from 16 residues. Germline values: CDR1 SGHVS, CDR2 FQNEAQ. Trimming left V 5 bases short and J 9 bases short, with 20 bases between. The CDR3 protein is CASSLQGGGLISPLHF. In DNA, the CDR3 is TGTGCCAGCAGCCTCCAAGGGGGGGGGCTTATTTCACCCCTCCACTTT.

The chain recombines TRBV2 with TRBJ1-1; tentative D call: TRBD1 (6 bases). Between the trimmed V and J ends, which lost 6 bases and 7 bases, there was a span of 21 bases. Germline lookup yields CDR1 SNHLY and CDR2 FYNNEI. The CDR3 has 15 amino acids. For the CDR3, the DNA is TGTGCCAGCAGCTTCTGGGAGTCGGGGGGCTATGAAGCTTTCTTT. The encoded protein is CASSFWESGGYEAFF.

This clone came up once. The chain combines TRBV6-4 with TRBJ2-3; 11 bases are a match to TRBD2. V gave up 4 bases and J gave up 2 bases; unmatched junction bases: 2. Germline CDR1 MRHNA, CDR2 SNTAGT. CDR3 size: 15 residues. The CDR3 loop reads CASSALAGDTDTQYF. CDR3 DNA: TGTGCCAGCAGTGCACTAGCGGGGGACACAGATACGCAGTATTTT.

The count of this clone is one. The V gene is TRBV12-5, the J gene TRBJ1-2; D call uncertain. Germline loops: CDR1 LGHNT, CDR2 FRNRAP. V lost 0 bases to trimming and J lost 4 bases, with 6 bases between them. This CDR3 has 13 amino acids. CDR3 amino acids: CASGLVRGYGYTF. In nucleotides, the CDR3 is TGTGCTAGTGGTTTGGTACGCGGCTATGGCTACACCTTC.

The chain uses TRBV7-8 and TRBJ2-5, with 9 bases matching TRBD1. The CDR3 spans 15 residues. With V trimmed by 5 bases and J by 11 bases, 15 bases remained unmatched. Germline CDR1 is SGHVS and CDR2 is FQNEAQ. CDR3 loop: CASSLLTGTGYEQYF. The DNA for the CDR3 is TGTGCCAGCAGCCTACTCACTGGGACAGGGTATGAGCAGTACTTC. Full variable domain (outside the CDR3, taken from reference TRBV7-8 and TRBJ2-5): GAGVSQSPRYKVAKRGQDVALRCDPISGHVSLFWYQQALGQGPEFLTYFQNEAQLDKSGLPSDRFFAERPEGSVSTLKIQRTQQEDSAVYLCASSLLTGTGYEQYFGPGTRLLVL.

A few counts support this clone. CDR3 region: CASSLRLAGAPGEGGAQYF. The CDR3 DNA reads as TGTGCCAGCAGCTTACGACTAGCGGGGGCCCCCGGAGAGGGTGGGGCCCAGTACTTC. V usage is TRBV13 and J usage is TRBJ2-5; TRBD2 matches at 12 bases. The CDR3 covers 19 residues. The junction had 19 bases not matched to a gene; V was cut back by 2 bases and J by 9 bases. The V gene's germline CDR1 is PRHDT and CDR2 FYEKMQ (reference sequence).

V and J are TRBV14 and TRBJ2-2, with 12 bases matching TRBD2. Germline V gene data show CDR1 as SGHDN and CDR2 as FVKESK. Trimming cost V 7 bases and J 3 bases; bases outside gene matches: 9. The CDR3 loop spans 17 amino acids. The CDR3 loop is CASTGLAGKTYTGELFF. The CDR3, as DNA: TGTGCCAGCACCGGACTAGCGGGAAAGACCTACACCGGGGAGCTGTTTTTT.

The table lists this clone with a few counts. The chain is built from TRBV19 and TRBJ2-2; a possible D gene is TRBD2 (5 bases). The CDR3 totals 13 residues. Trimming removed 6 bases from V and 4 bases from J, with 9 bases in between. Germline loops: CDR1 LNHDA, CDR2 SQIVND (reference sequence). The CDR3 nucleotides are TGTGCCAGTAGGTCGAGGGTCACCGGGGAGCTGTTTTTT. As protein: CASRSRVTGELFF.

This chain connects TRBV15 to TRBJ1-3; D gene ambiguous. Trimming cost V 5 bases and J 0 bases, with 8 bases left between them. CDR1 is LNHNV, CDR2 YYDKDF, per germline (reference sequence). This CDR3 has 14 amino acids. As DNA, the CDR3 is TGTGCCACCAGCTCCCGGGTCTCTGGAAACACCATATATTTT. As protein: CATSSRVSGNTIYF.

The rearrangement joins TRBV15 to TRBJ2-2; a possible D gene is TRBD2 (6 bases). The length of the CDR3 is 15 residues. Per germline, CDR1 LNHNV and CDR2 YYDKDF (reference sequence). The V gene lost 0 bases and the J gene lost 3 bases, with 8 bases spanning the gap. CDR3 protein: CATSRERDYTGELFF. CDR3 nucleotides: TGTGCCACCAGCAGAGAAAGGGACTACACCGGGGAGCTGTTTTTT. The full variable domain, with the rest looked up from reference TRBV15 and TRBJ2-2, is DAMVIQNPRYQVTQFGKPVTLSCSQTLNHNVMYWYQQKSSQAPKLLFHYYDKDFNNEADTPDNFQSRRPNTSFCFLDIRSPGLGDTAMYLCATSRERDYTGELFFGEGSRLTVL.

This clone has only a few counts. V gene TRBV5-6 combines with J gene TRBJ1-2, with 10 nucleotides matching TRBD1. Per the germline V gene, CDR1 is SGHDT and CDR2 is YYEEEE. The CDR3 sequence is 17 residues long. J was trimmed by 0 bases and V by 0 bases; bases with no gene match: 5. The CDR3: CASSLGGTGAANYGYTF. The CDR3 region has the DNA TGTGCCAGCAGCTTGGGCGGGACAGGGGCCGCTAACTATGGCTACACCTTC.

The chain carries TRBV4-3 and TRBJ1-3, with D perhaps matching TRBD1 (5 bases). Trimming took off 0 bases at V and 4 bases at J, with 19 bases between the two ends. The CDR3 covers 18 residues. Germline assignment: CDR1 LGHNA and CDR2 YSLEER. CDR3 coding DNA: TGCGCCAGCAGCCAAGATCAAGCTGGGGGGGGGATCGGAAACACCATATATTTT. Translated: CASSQDQAGGGIGNTIYF.

The chain employs TRBV30 and TRBJ2-5, with D perhaps TRBD2 (7 bases). Germline V lookup: CDR1 GTSNPN, CDR2 SVGIG (reference sequence). Trimming stripped 3 bases from V and 5 bases from J, with 16 bases between. The CDR3 is 14 amino acids. The CDR3 nucleotides read TGTGCCTGGAGGGGAGCCGGGGGGCGGGAGACCCAGTACTTC. Translating it yields CAWRGAGGRETQYF.

This sequence joins TRBV9 and TRBJ2-7; TRBD1 matches 7 bases. J was trimmed by 6 bases and V by 0 bases; bases with no gene match: 6. This CDR3 has 14 residues. CDR1 and CDR2 (germline): SGDLS, YYNGEE. This chain's CDR3 is CASSVGDSSSEQYF. CDR3 DNA: TGTGCCAGCAGCGTAGGGGACAGTTCGTCCGAGCAGTACTTC.

The chain is built from TRBV30 and TRBJ1-1; D is undetermined. The CDR3 length is 13 residues. Germline loops: CDR1 GTSNPN, CDR2 SVGIG (reference sequence). V was pared by 3 bases and J by 11 bases, with 19 bases between. The CDR3, as DNA: TGTGCCTGGAGCTCCTCGATAGCATCGGCGGCTTTCTTT. Its translation: CAWSSSIASAAFF.

This clone occurred a few times. V is TRBV7-9 and J is TRBJ1-6, with TRBD1 identical over 7 bases. This CDR3 region has 14 residues. Losses at the gene ends were 1 base for V and 10 bases for J; bases not matched to a gene: 4. Germline V gene sequence: CDR1 SEHNR, CDR2 FQNEAQ (reference sequence). The DNA for the CDR3 is TGTGCCAGCAGCTTAGAGGGGGCTCCATCACCCCTCCACTTT. This sequence encodes CASSLEGAPSPLHF.

V usage is TRBV25-1 and J usage is TRBJ2-2, with unresolved D. The ends were cut back, 7 bases at V and 0 bases at J, with 15 bases in the middle. Looked up from germline, CDR1 is MGHDK and CDR2 is SYGVNS. The CDR3 extends over 16 amino acids. CDR3: CASTNSPLPNTGELFF. The DNA of the CDR3 is TGTGCCAGCACCAACTCCCCGCTCCCGAACACCGGGGAGCTGTTTTTT.

The rearrangement joins TRBV27 to TRBJ2-3; 10 nucleotides match TRBD2. CDR3 size: 16 residues. CDR1 is MNHEY, CDR2 SMNVEV, per germline (reference sequence). The V gene end was trimmed by 7 bases and the J gene end by 4 bases; junction bases not matched to a gene: 11. This CDR3 is CASKLRSGREADTQYF. DNA for the CDR3: TGTGCCAGCAAGCTGAGGAGCGGGAGGGAAGCAGATACGCAGTATTTT.

This sequence joins TRBV28 and TRBJ1-1; 7 positions agree with TRBD1. The junction had 7 bases not matched to a gene; V was cut back by 1 base and J by 5 bases. Germline CDR1 and CDR2: MDHEN and SYDVKM. This CDR3 is built from 15 residues. The CDR3 sequence: CASSLSQGWRTEAFF. As DNA, the CDR3 is TGTGCCAGCAGTTTATCACAGGGGTGGAGGACTGAAGCTTTCTTT.

This chain connects TRBV18 to TRBJ1-1; maybe TRBD1 (6 bases). V lost 0 bases and J lost 0, with 14 bases in between. The CDR3 contains 17 residues. Germline V gene sequence: CDR1 KGHSH, CDR2 LQKENI. CDR3 in amino acids: CASSPPNAQGMNTEAFF. CDR3 bases: TGTGCCAGCTCACCACCGAACGCGCAGGGGATGAACACTGAAGCTTTCTTT. Variable domain in full (rest from reference TRBV18 and TRBJ1-1): NAGVMQNPRHLVRRRGQEARLRCSPMKGHSHVYWYRQLPEEGLKFMVYLQKENIIDESGMPKERFSAEFPKEGPSILRIQQVVRGDSAAYFCASSPPNAQGMNTEAFFGQGTRLTVV.

The genes are TRBV6-6 and TRBJ2-7, with D tentatively TRBD2 (6 bases). CDR1 is MNHNY and CDR2 is SVGAGI in the germline V gene (reference sequence). There are 15 residues in the CDR3. The germline V and J ends were trimmed by 8 bases and 2 bases, with 19 bases remaining between them. The CDR3 reads CASGAGGTPPYEQYF. Written as DNA, the CDR3 is TGTGCCAGCGGAGCAGGAGGGACCCCACCCTACGAGCAGTACTTC.

This clone has a handful of counts. V gene TRBV6-5 combines with J gene TRBJ1-5, with a possible D match to TRBD1 (6 bases). Trimming pared 2 bases from V and 6 bases from J, leaving 14 bases between. CDR1 MNHEY and CDR2 SVGAGI come from the germline V gene. The CDR3 is 15 residues long. The CDR3 region is CASSYGAGAGQPQHF. The CDR3 bases are TGTGCCAGCAGTTACGGGGCAGGGGCTGGTCAGCCCCAGCATTTT.

This clone was detected only a few times. The J gene is TRBJ2-1, the V gene TRBV6-1; 9 bases map to TRBD2. Unmatched junction bases numbered 21, after V lost 2 bases and J lost 4 bases. This CDR3 comprises 21 residues. CDR1 is MNHNS, CDR2 SASEGT, per germline. The CDR3 nucleotides are TGTGCCAGCAGTGAAATCGGGCTAGCGGGGTCCCTGATCCAATTATACAATGAGCAGTTCTTC. Amino acid sequence: CASSEIGLAGSLIQLYNEQFF.

The genes are TRBV18 and TRBJ1-6; 9 nucleotides match TRBD1. Germline V gene data show CDR1 as KGHSH and CDR2 as LQKENI. The J segment lost 8 bases and the V segment lost 3 bases, leaving 2 bases of the junction unmatched. This CDR3 contains 14 residues. The CDR3 coding sequence is TGTGCCAGCTCACCGGGACAGGGTCATTCACCCCTCCACTTT. Encoded protein: CASSPGQGHSPLHF.

This rearrangement joins TRBV7-8 to TRBJ1-1; TRBD1 is a possible D gene (5 bases). V lost 3 bases, J lost 11 bases, and 19 bases lay in between. Germline loops: CDR1 SGHVS, CDR2 FQNEAQ. The CDR3 consists of 14 residues. CDR3 coding DNA: TGTGCCAGCAGCTTGGTCGACAGTACTCGTGAGGCTTTCTTT. Translating it yields CASSLVDSTREAFF.

The chain uses TRBV2 and TRBJ2-1; 9 nucleotides match TRBD2. The CDR3 is made up of 15 amino acids. V trimming: 1 base; J trimming: 4 bases; junction bases outside the gene matches: 2. Germline V gene data show CDR1 as SNHLY and CDR2 as FYNNEI. DNA of the CDR3: TGTGCCAGCAGTGAAGGGACTAGCGCTTACAATGAGCAGTTCTTC. Amino acids: CASSEGTSAYNEQFF.

This rearrangement joins TRBV7-2 to TRBJ2-3; perhaps TRBD2 as D (5 bases). The CDR3 has 14 amino acids. Germline V gene lookup returns CDR1 SGHTA and CDR2 FQGNSA. Trimming cost V 8 bases and J 2 bases, with 14 bases left between them. The chain's CDR3 is CASDGGRYTDTQYF. The CDR3 nucleotides are TGTGCCAGCGACGGAGGACGGTACACAGATACGCAGTATTTT.

The V gene is TRBV10-3, the J gene TRBJ2-1; TRBD2 agrees at 9 bases. Germline loops: CDR1 ENHRY, CDR2 SYGVKD. This CDR3 region has 17 residues. V lost 2 bases to trimming and J lost 4 bases; unmatched junction nucleotides: 9. The CDR3 is CAISEGSSGNSYNEQFF. The CDR3 nucleotides read TGTGCCATCAGTGAGGGCTCTAGCGGGAATTCATACAATGAGCAGTTCTTC.

CDR3 sequence reads: CSVVVTKTKNIQYF. CDR3 nucleotides: TGCAGCGTTGTGGTTACTAAAACCAAAAACATTCAGTACTTC. The rearrangement links TRBV29-1 to TRBJ2-4; no firm D call. Trimming stripped 4 bases from V and 2 bases from J, with 12 bases between. Germline CDR1 SQVTM, CDR2 ANQGSEA. The CDR3 is made up of 14 amino acids.